This T cell receptor (beta chain) stems from a study of T cell responses to AZD1222 COVID-19 vaccine. As regards this clone: Its specificity is not known.

Some clones are missing from TCRdb's copy, which holds only in-frame ones; the method was immunoSEQ multiplex PCR. The sample contains around 120,000 clones, roughly 88% of which appear only once. The V gene's germline CDR1 is PRHDT and CDR2 FYEKMQ (reference sequence). V shed 1 base and J shed 3 bases, with 16 bases lying between them. The CDR3 has 16 amino acids. Study results and limitations: Donors were chiefly white British, with a greater number of females, and clonal diversity was perhaps underestimated. With dominance at 160-218 and 743-854, vaccine-associated CD4 TCRs spanned spike. None of the repertoires were sampled until the peak T cell response had passed.

The chain combines TRBV13 with TRBJ2-7; D perhaps matches TRBD2 (5 bases). The sample here was peripheral blood, taken on day 0 of AZD1222 vaccination. The sequence derives from an adult in good health. The CDR3 coding sequence is TGTGCCAGCAGCTTAGTCGCGCAGGCCGGGGTCTACGAGCAGTACTTC. This encodes CASSLVAQAGVYEQYF. Full variable domain (missing parts from reference TRBV13 and TRBJ2-7): AAGVIQSPRHLIKEKRETATLKCYPIPRHDTVYWYQQGPGQDPQFLISFYEKMQSDKGSIPDRFSAQQFSDYHSELNMSSLELGDSALYFCASSLVAQAGVYEQYFGPGTRLTVT.